One sample yielded the 28 T cell receptor beta chains listed below, sequenced in a study of cytomegalovirus exposure and HLA in healthy donors. This PCR relied on a set of 60 Vbeta primers and 13 Jbeta primers. This table comes from immunoSEQ multiplex PCR, and its TCRdb copy is limited to in-frame clones, with some not included. This sample yields about 120,000 clones, of which 70% to 80% are seen a single time; around 4.5% belongs to the top ten. The sequencing input was PBMCs. The receptors originated from a man aged 25-40 years in good health and CMV-seropositive.

V is TRBV4-1 and J is TRBJ2-1, with 8 bases lining up with TRBD2. The CDR3 runs to 13 residues. Per the germline V gene, CDR1 is MGHRA and CDR2 is YSYEKL. Trimming cost V 6 bases and J 6 bases; bases outside gene matches: 4. CDR3 sequence (DNA): TGCGCCAGCAGTCGACTAGCGATCAATGAGCAGTTCTTC. Protein sequence: CASSRLAINEQFF.

The sample holds a few counts of this clone. J is TRBJ2-1 and V is TRBV27; 9 positions match TRBD1. Trimming removed 5 bases from V and 0 bases from J; junction bases left unmatched: 17. The V gene's germline CDR1 is MNHEY and CDR2 SMNVEV (reference sequence). The CDR3 has 20 residues. CDR3 nucleotide sequence: TGTGCCAGCAGTACCCGCCGGGACAGGGCCTTCCTATTCTCCTACAATGAGCAGTTCTTC. Its protein product is CASSTRRDRAFLFSYNEQFF.

The chain uses TRBV7-2 and TRBJ2-1; the D gene is possibly TRBD1 (6 bases). This CDR3 contains 13 residues. The germline V gene has CDR1 SGHTA and CDR2 FQGNSA. The V end was cut by 1 base, the J end by 12 bases, with 13 bases between. The CDR3 nucleotides are TGTGCCAGCAGCTTAGACAGGGCGGTCGGGCAGTTCTTC. Residues: CASSLDRAVGQFF. The whole variable domain, remainder taken from reference TRBV7-2 and TRBJ2-1, is GAGVSQSPSNKVTEKGKDVELRCDPISGHTALYWYRQSLGQGLEFLIYFQGNSAPDKSGLPSDRFSAERTGGSVSTLTIQRTQQEDSAVYLCASSLDRAVGQFFGPGTRLTVL.

The chain links TRBV30 to TRBJ1-6, with D uncertain. There are 16 residues in the CDR3. Trimming cost V 4 bases and J 6 bases, with 19 bases left between them. CDR1 is GTSNPN and CDR2 is SVGIG in the germline V gene (reference sequence). The CDR3 sequence: CAWTRSGRGPNSPLHF. The CDR3 coding sequence is TGTGCCTGGACCCGAAGTGGCAGAGGGCCTAATTCACCCCTCCACTTT.

The chain combines TRBV6-5 with TRBJ1-1, with D uncertain. The V gene lost 6 bases and the J gene lost 11 bases, with 16 bases spanning the gap. This CDR3 contains 12 residues. Germline V lookup: CDR1 MNHEY, CDR2 SVGAGI. The CDR3 DNA follows: TGTGCCAGCAGATCCCCCACGGGATGCGCTTTCTTT. This codes for CASRSPTGCAFF.

The rearrangement links TRBV18 to TRBJ1-4; a weak D match, TRBD1 (5 bases). The V and J ends lost 2 bases and 2 bases respectively, with 15 bases between them. Germline V gene data show CDR1 as KGHSH and CDR2 as LQKENI. The CDR3 contains 17 residues. CDR3 in amino acids: CASSPGAGWRTNEKLFF. CDR3 coding DNA: TGTGCCAGCTCACCAGGGGCGGGATGGAGGACTAATGAAAAACTGTTTTTT.

This clone was recorded once. V and J are TRBV6-5 and TRBJ1-1; 10 nucleotides agree with TRBD1. The CDR3 totals 16 residues. The V gene end was trimmed by 2 bases and the J gene end by 2 bases; junction bases not matched to a gene: 5. Germline V gene lookup returns CDR1 MNHEY and CDR2 SVGAGI. The CDR3 DNA follows: TGTGCCAGCAGTTACATAAGGACAGGGGGAAACACTGAAGCTTTCTTT. Translated: CASSYIRTGGNTEAFF.

The rearrangement joins TRBV27 to TRBJ2-3; TRBD2 matches 9 bases. Germline assignment: CDR1 MNHEY and CDR2 SMNVEV (reference sequence). Trimming took 6 bases from V and 5 from J; bases not matched to a gene: 9. The CDR3 contains 15 residues. The CDR3 DNA reads as TGTGCCAGCAGCCTGAGCGGGGGGCGCATAGATACGCAGTATTTT. Translated, it gives CASSLSGGRIDTQYF.

In its sample, this clone was seen once. CDR3 sequence (DNA): TGTGCCAGCAGCTTCCCCAGGGAGCGGGATCCTGTAAACGAGCAGTACTTC. Encoded protein: CASSFPRERDPVNEQYF. The chain recombines TRBV7-2 with TRBJ2-5; 7 nucleotides match TRBD2. The end of the DNA fits TRBJ2-7 better, so the J call may be wrong. The CDR3 covers 17 residues. CDR1 is SGHTA, CDR2 FQGNSA, per germline.

CDR3 bases: TGTGCCAGCAGTGATGGGGCCAGTCTAGAGCAGTTCTTC. It yields the protein CASSDGASLEQFF. V gene TRBV2 combines with J gene TRBJ2-1; TRBD1 might be the D (5 bases). Germline CDR1 is SNHLY and CDR2 is FYNNEI. With 3 bases removed from V and 10 bases from J, the gap between germline ends came to 13 bases. The length of the CDR3 is 13 residues.

The chain employs TRBV10-3 and TRBJ2-3; TRBD2 aligns across 7 bases. The CDR3 has 14 amino acids. V gave up 5 bases and J gave up 2 bases; unmatched junction bases: 4. Germline assignment: CDR1 ENHRY and CDR2 SYGVKD. Written as DNA, the CDR3 is TGTGCCATCAGTACTAGCGTTAACACAGATACGCAGTATTTT. The encoded protein is CAISTSVNTDTQYF.

The gene calls are TRBV7-2 and TRBJ2-7, with 9 bases aligning to TRBD2. The CDR3 is made up of 17 amino acids. J was trimmed by 5 bases and V by 2 bases; bases with no gene match: 13. Germline V CDR1 and CDR2: SGHTA, FQGNSA. Here the CDR3 DNA reads TGTGCCAGCAGCTTATTGTGGCTAGCGGGATTGAAGAACGAGCAGTACTTC. Its translation: CASSLLWLAGLKNEQYF.

V gene TRBV6-5 combines with J gene TRBJ2-7, with TRBD2 matching over 10 bases. The germline V gene has CDR1 MNHEY and CDR2 SVGAGI. V lost 0 bases, J lost 4 bases, and 6 bases stayed unmatched. The CDR3 has 16 residues. The CDR3 DNA reads as TGTGCCAGCAGTTACTCGATCCCTAGCGGGGGTTACGAGCAGTACTTC. Residues: CASSYSIPSGGYEQYF.

This chain links TRBV6-5 with TRBJ2-7, with D possibly matching TRBD2 (5 bases). The CDR3 covers 13 residues. The V and J ends lost 2 bases and 0 bases respectively, with 5 bases between them. CDR1 is MNHEY and CDR2 is SVGAGI in the germline V gene. CDR3 DNA sequence: TGTGCCAGCAGTTACGAGGGCTCCTACGAGCAGTACTTC. Translation gives CASSYEGSYEQYF.

Turning to this clone: The junction does not match germline at one end; this may be a read error. The chain is built from TRBV7-9 and TRBJ1-2; 10 nucleotides match TRBD1. The CDR3 length is 13 residues. Germline CDR1 SEHNR, CDR2 FQNEAQ (reference sequence). The CDR3 protein is CSSSPGQGGGYTF. The CDR3 DNA is TGTTCCAGCAGCCCAGGACAGGGGGGTGGCTACACCTTC.

The chain has TRBV7-6 and TRBJ2-2, with a tentative D call TRBD2 (5 bases). Germline loops: CDR1 SGHVS, CDR2 FNYEAQ. V lost 3 bases, J lost 4 bases, and 15 bases lay in between. CDR3 length: 16 amino acids. CDR3 sequence reads: CASSFSPGFRTGELFF. The CDR3 DNA reads TGTGCCAGCAGCTTTTCCCCGGGGTTTCGCACCGGGGAGCTGTTTTTT.

This clone was picked up one time. The V gene is TRBV2, the J gene TRBJ2-1; possible D gene TRBD2, 5 bases. Trimming stripped 11 bases from V and 8 bases from J, with 25 bases between. This CDR3 comprises 15 residues. Germline CDR1 reads SNHLY; CDR2 reads FYNNEI. The CDR3 region is CAQIQGGLRNYEQFF. The CDR3 DNA reads as TGTGCCCAAATCCAAGGAGGACTCCGGAATTATGAGCAGTTCTTC.

A few counts support this clone. This chain joins TRBV7-2 and TRBJ2-5, with 10 bases identical to TRBD1. The end of the DNA aligns better with TRBJ2-7, so the J call may be wrong. Germline-derived CDR1 and CDR2 are SGHTA and FQGNSA. There are 14 residues in the CDR3. CDR3 region: CASSPDRGPHEQYF. CDR3 in DNA: TGTGCCAGCAGCCCAGACAGGGGGCCACACGAGCAGTACTTC.

The chain carries TRBV4-1 and TRBJ1-1, with D maybe TRBD1 (5 bases). This CDR3 is 13 amino acids long. Trimming removed 6 bases at V and 3 bases at J, with 11 bases between. Germline CDR1 reads MGHRA; CDR2 reads YSYEKL. The CDR3 sequence is CASREGDYTEAFF. The CDR3 bases are TGCGCCAGCAGGGAAGGGGACTACACTGAAGCTTTCTTT.

This chain joins TRBV5-1 and TRBJ2-5, with D perhaps TRBD1 (5 bases). The CDR3 has 14 residues. CDR1 SGHRS and CDR2 YFSETQ come from the germline V gene. Between the trimmed V and J ends, which lost 0 bases and 4 bases, there was a span of 10 bases. As DNA, the CDR3 is TGCGCCAGCAGCTTGGAGGGGTGGGGAGAGACCCAGTACTTC. Its protein is CASSLEGWGETQYF.

This chain links TRBV12-5 with TRBJ1-2; D remains ambiguous. Trimming took off 2 bases at V and 1 base at J, with 17 bases between the two ends. CDR3 length equals 17 residues. Looked up from germline, CDR1 is LGHNT and CDR2 is FRNRAP. CDR3 amino acids: CASGLPTYETYNYGYTF. The CDR3 region has the DNA TGTGCTAGTGGTTTGCCGACTTATGAGACGTATAACTATGGCTACACCTTC.

This rearrangement joins TRBV7-8 to TRBJ1-1; D is undetermined. Germline lookup yields CDR1 SGHVS and CDR2 FQNEAQ. The CDR3 totals 14 residues. V was shortened by 10 bases and J by 1 base, with 16 bases between the two germline ends. In DNA form, the CDR3 reads TGTGCCACCTCTGGGGAGATAGGGAACACTGAAGCTTTCTTT. Translated: CATSGEIGNTEAFF.

The chain uses TRBV6-5 and TRBJ1-5; D may be TRBD1 (6 bases). Germline assignment: CDR1 MNHEY and CDR2 SVGAGI. Trimming cost V 0 bases and J 7 bases, with 13 bases left between them. The CDR3 is 15 amino acids. The CDR3: CASSYSARGEQPQHF. CDR3 in DNA: TGTGCCAGCAGTTACTCGGCCAGGGGAGAGCAGCCCCAGCATTTT.

The V call is TRBV27, the J call TRBJ2-1; D unresolved. Looked up from germline, CDR1 is MNHEY and CDR2 is SMNVEV (reference sequence). The CDR3 extends over 14 amino acids. V lost 6 bases, J lost 9 bases, and 18 bases lay in between. The CDR3 protein is CASSPLIVSTEQFF. The DNA for the CDR3 is TGTGCCAGCAGCCCCTTGATAGTTTCTACTGAGCAGTTCTTC.

The chain links TRBV7-9 to TRBJ2-2, with D possibly matching TRBD1 (5 bases). V shed 2 bases and J shed 5 bases, with 15 bases lying between them. Germline CDR1 and CDR2: SEHNR and FQNEAQ (reference sequence). This CDR3 spans 16 amino acids. For the CDR3, the DNA is TGTGCCAGCAGCTTACCGGCAGGGCGGTCGACCGGGGAGCTGTTTTTT. This encodes CASSLPAGRSTGELFF. Full variable domain (rest looked up from reference TRBV7-9 and TRBJ2-2): DTGVSQNPRHKITKRGQNVTFRCDPISEHNRLYWYRQTLGQGPEFLTYFQNEAQLEKSRLLSDRFSAERPKGSFSTLEIQRTEQGDSAMYLCASSLPAGRSTGELFFGEGSRLTVL.

This chain uses TRBV25-1 with TRBJ1-2; TRBD1 might be the D (5 bases). Germline CDR1 reads MGHDK; CDR2 reads SYGVNS. V shed 5 bases and J shed 7 bases, with 17 bases lying between them. CDR3 length equals 14 residues. The CDR3 coding sequence is TGTGCCAGCAGTATACTCCCAGGGTTAGGTGGCTACACCTTC. Amino acids: CASSILPGLGGYTF.

Here the CDR3 reads CSVDYGQGTDTQYF. CDR3 in DNA: TGCAGCGTCGACTACGGACAGGGCACAGATACGCAGTATTTT. This chain connects TRBV29-1 to TRBJ2-3; 7 nucleotides line up with TRBD1. The V gene end was trimmed by 6 bases and the J gene end by 1 base; junction bases not matched to a gene: 7. The CDR3 runs to 14 residues. Germline CDR1 is SQVTM and CDR2 is ANQGSEA.

This chain uses TRBV30 with TRBJ1-2; D not certain. The CDR3 loop spans 10 amino acids. Per germline, CDR1 GTSNPN and CDR2 SVGIG (reference sequence). V was clipped by 3 bases and J by 6 bases, with 5 bases between them. CDR3 amino acids: CAWRGHGYTF. Written as DNA, the CDR3 is TGTGCCTGGAGGGGCCATGGCTACACCTTC.